This T cell receptor beta chain was profiled in a study of shared clonotypes between healthy human individuals. Turning to the study itself: Each donor contributed plates that comprised three CD4 naive, three CD4 memory, two CD8 naive and one CD8 memory.

This CDR3 spans 17 amino acids. Repertoires were generated with immunoSEQ multiplex PCR, while TCRdb's copy carries only in-frame clones and drops some. The sample lists hundreds of thousands of clones; 74% were seen once. Study results and limitations: Clonotypes shared by all four donors outscored non-shared clonotypes in generation probability. Sampling included only blood; tissue repertoires likely differ.

This clone was seen just once. No antigen is known for it. This chain joins TRBV21-1 and TRBJ2-1; TRBD2 is the table's D call, not checked against the DNA. TRBV21-1 represents a pseudogene. The sample taken for sequencing was memory CD4+ T cells sorted from blood. The subset was: CD45RA-negative fraction. This clonotype originated in a woman aged 25 to 39 in good health. CDR3 in amino acids: CASSRMRAFAGIREQFF. CDR3 nucleotide sequence: TGTGCCAGCTCGAGGATGAGGGCCTTTGCGGGAATTCGTGAGCAGTTCTTC.